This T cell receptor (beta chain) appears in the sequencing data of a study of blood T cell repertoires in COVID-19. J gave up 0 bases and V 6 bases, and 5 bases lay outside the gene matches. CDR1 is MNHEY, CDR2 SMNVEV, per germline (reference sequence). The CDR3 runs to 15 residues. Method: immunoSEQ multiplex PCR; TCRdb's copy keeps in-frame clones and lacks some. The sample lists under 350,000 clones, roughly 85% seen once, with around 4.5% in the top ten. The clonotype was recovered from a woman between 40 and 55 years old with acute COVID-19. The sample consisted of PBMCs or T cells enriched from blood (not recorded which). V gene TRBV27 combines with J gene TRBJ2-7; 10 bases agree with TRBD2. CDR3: CASSPTSGVSYEQYF. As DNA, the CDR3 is TGTGCCAGCAGCCCTACTAGCGGGGTCTCCTACGAGCAGTACTTC.